This TCR beta chain stems from a study of blood T cell repertoires in COVID-19. Overall study context: The analysed material was cDNA or gDNA that came from T cells, B-cell-depleted T cells, or PBMCs.

This clone came up a few times. This CDR3 is 15 amino acids long. From germline, CDR1 is SGHRS and CDR2 YFSETQ. The J segment lost 5 bases and the V segment lost 4 bases, leaving 9 bases of the junction unmatched. Assay: immunoSEQ multiplex PCR; the TCRdb copy retains only in-frame clones and omits some. The sample lists 200,000 to 300,000 clones; around 87% were seen once. The sequence was obtained from a woman in her forties who had recovered from COVID-19. Input material: peripheral blood. This chain joins TRBV5-1 and TRBJ2-5, with 9 bases lining up with TRBD1. The chain's CDR3 is CASSENTGGIETQYF. The CDR3 DNA reads as TGCGCCAGCAGCGAGAATACAGGGGGCATCGAGACCCAGTACTTC.